A single sample is the source of the 3 T cell receptor beta chains below, sequenced in a study of CD8 T cells in Susac syndrome. When the RNA was reverse transcribed, random hexamers were used with an input of about 0.5 to 1 ug. TCRdb processed the immunoSEQ multiplex PCR reads anew with MiXCR; each CDR3 protein has one entry. In the table there are 85,000 to 120,000 distinct CDR3 sequences, approximately 94% of which are singletons. The specimen was CD8+ T cells from PBMCs. The origin of the receptors is a human donor with Susac syndrome.

V usage is TRBV4-1 and J usage is TRBJ2-2; D remains ambiguous. The CDR3 contains 15 residues. CDR1 and CDR2 (germline): MGHRA, YSYEKL. V gave up 5 bases and J gave up 2 bases, with 12 bases separating them. CDR3 nucleotides: TGCGCCAGCAGCACCCGGACGGGTAACACCGGGGAGCTGTTTTTT. Its protein is CASSTRTGNTGELFF.

CDR3 sequence reads: CASSPGLAKNIQYF. The DNA for the CDR3 is TGTGCCAGCAGCCCTGGACTAGCCAAAAACATTCAGTACTTC. The V gene is TRBV9, the J gene TRBJ2-4, with a possible D match to TRBD2 (5 bases). The CDR3 consists of 14 residues. V was pared by 4 bases and J by 0 bases, with 8 bases between. Germline V lookup: CDR1 SGDLS, CDR2 YYNGEE.

The V call is TRBV29-1, the J call TRBJ2-3; possibly TRBD2 for D (7 bases). The V gene lost 0 bases and the J gene lost 4 bases, with 17 bases spanning the gap. The CDR3 spans 16 residues. Germline loops: CDR1 SQVTM, CDR2 ANQGSEA. This CDR3 is CSVEDRGGRGADTQYF. The CDR3 DNA follows: TGCAGCGTTGAAGACAGAGGGGGTCGGGGGGCAGATACGCAGTATTTT.